Below are 27 T cell receptor beta chains sequenced from a single sample in a study of blood T cell repertoires in COVID-19. This table comes from immunoSEQ multiplex PCR, and its TCRdb copy is limited to in-frame clones, with some not included. The table records some 120,000 clones, around 90% of them present only once. Sequenced sample: peripheral blood. All receptors derive from a woman between 45 and 65 years old with active or convalescent COVID-19.

The V and J genes are TRBV7-2 and TRBJ2-5; 12 bases line up with TRBD2. CDR3 length equals 14 residues. The V and J ends lost 3 bases and 5 bases, in that order; junction bases with no gene match: 1. Germline-derived CDR1 and CDR2 are SGHTA and FQGNSA. CDR3 residues: CASSFGLAGETQYF. DNA for the CDR3: TGTGCCAGCAGCTTCGGACTAGCGGGGGAGACCCAGTACTTC.

V is TRBV12-5 and J is TRBJ2-3, with D possibly matching TRBD2 (5 bases). V lost 6 bases, J lost 9 bases, and 13 bases lay in between. Looked up from germline, CDR1 is LGHNT and CDR2 is FRNRAP. The CDR3 loop spans 12 amino acids. The CDR3 DNA sequence: TGTGCTAGTGGGCCCGGGGTACAAACGCAGTATTTT. The encoded protein is CASGPGVQTQYF.

J is TRBJ2-1 and V is TRBV3-1 (or the pseudogene TRBV3-2); D call uncertain. Trimming stripped 1 base from V and 4 bases from J, with 5 bases between. This CDR3 region has 13 residues. CDR1 LGHDT and CDR2 YNNKEL come from the germline V gene (reference sequence). CDR3 amino acids: CASSQASYNEQFF. The CDR3 nucleotides are TGTGCCAGCAGCCAAGCGTCTTACAATGAGCAGTTCTTC.

The J gene is TRBJ2-1, the V gene TRBV6-5; D is possibly TRBD1 (6 bases). With 7 bases removed from V and 8 bases from J, the gap between germline ends came to 18 bases. The CDR3 has 14 residues. Germline CDR1 is MNHEY and CDR2 is SVGAGI. CDR3 coding DNA: TGTGCCAGCACCCTCCTCGGGACAAGCGATGAGCAGTTCTTC. It encodes CASTLLGTSDEQFF.

This chain links TRBV4-1 with TRBJ2-7; TRBD1 matches 10 bases. V was pared by 4 bases and J by 0 bases, with 3 bases of the junction left unmatched. The V gene's germline CDR1 is MGHRA and CDR2 YSYEKL. The CDR3 is 15 residues long. The chain's CDR3 is CASSPRTGGSYEQYF. In nucleotides, the CDR3 is TGCGCCAGCAGCCCCAGGACAGGGGGCTCCTACGAGCAGTACTTC.

The J gene is TRBJ2-1, the V gene TRBV4-2; 7 nucleotides line up with TRBD2. J was trimmed by 5 bases and V by 1 base; bases with no gene match: 5. The CDR3 sequence is 15 residues long. Germline V gene lookup returns CDR1 LGHNA and CDR2 YNFKEQ. The CDR3 reads CASSQVAGVDNEQFF. CDR3 DNA sequence: TGTGCCAGCAGCCAAGTTGCGGGAGTGGACAATGAGCAGTTCTTC.

The rearrangement uses TRBV12-3 or TRBV12-4 and TRBJ1-1; no clear D gene. This CDR3 is 12 amino acids long. Deletions cut 5 bases from V and 3 bases from J, with 7 bases between. The CDR3 nucleotides read TGTGCCAGCAGTGCGCGGGACACTGAAGCTTTCTTT. Translating gives CASSARDTEAFF.

This clone has a single count. This chain uses TRBV5-8 with TRBJ2-7, with D perhaps matching TRBD2 (6 bases). The CDR3 is 16 amino acids. V was pared by 3 bases and J by 6 bases, with 22 bases between. CDR1 SGHTS and CDR2 YDEGEE come from the germline V gene. The DNA for the CDR3 is TGTGCCAGCAGCTCTGTAACCGGGACTGGAGCCTCCGAGCAGTACTTC. This codes for CASSSVTGTGASEQYF.

V is TRBV10-3 and J is TRBJ2-5; D remains ambiguous. The germline V gene has CDR1 ENHRY and CDR2 SYGVKD. The CDR3 spans 12 residues. V lost 3 bases and J 3 bases, leaving 5 bases between the germline ends. The CDR3 DNA follows: TGTGCCATCAGTGATAATGAAGAGACCCAGTACTTC. This codes for CAISDNEETQYF.

This clone was picked up one time. The chain uses TRBV19 and TRBJ2-1; maybe TRBD1 (6 bases). V lost 5 bases and J lost 4, with 15 bases in between. The CDR3 covers 15 residues. Germline CDR1 and CDR2: LNHDA and SQIVND (reference sequence). Written as DNA, the CDR3 is TGTGCCAGTAGTGCTTGGGGGCTCCGTTACAATGAGCAGTTCTTC. It is translated as CASSAWGLRYNEQFF.

V is TRBV20-1 and J is TRBJ2-5; TRBD2 agrees at 8 bases. In germline, CDR1 is DFQATT, CDR2 SNEGSKA (reference sequence). V was pared by 3 bases and J by 2 bases, with 8 bases of the junction left unmatched. The CDR3 loop spans 15 amino acids. This CDR3 reads CSASVASGFQETQYF. In nucleotides, the CDR3 is TGCAGTGCTAGTGTCGCTAGCGGGTTTCAAGAGACCCAGTACTTC.

The chain recombines TRBV10-3 with TRBJ2-7; 11 bases fit TRBD2. Germline-derived CDR1 and CDR2 are ENHRY and SYGVKD. Losses at the gene ends were 8 bases for V and 3 bases for J; bases not matched to a gene: 9. The CDR3 has 15 amino acids. The CDR3 region is CAIGSTSGTFYEQYF. The CDR3 coding sequence is TGTGCCATCGGATCGACTAGCGGGACTTTCTACGAGCAGTACTTC.

The CDR3 coding sequence is TGTGCCAGCAGCCGGGACAGAGAACTCGAGCAGTACTTC. The encoded protein is CASSRDRELEQYF. The chain carries TRBV12-1 and TRBJ2-7; the table's D gene call, TRBD1, was not cross checked with the DNA. TRBV12-1 is recorded as a pseudogene. The CDR3 has 13 residues.

The rearrangement joins TRBV4-3 to TRBJ2-1, with a possible D match to TRBD1 (6 bases). V dropped 1 base and J dropped 1 base, with 8 bases sitting between them. The CDR3 covers 15 residues. Germline V gives CDR1 LGHNA, CDR2 YSLEER. The CDR3 loop reads CASSQVTGSYNEQFF. Written as DNA, the CDR3 is TGCGCCAGCAGCCAAGTAACAGGGTCCTACAATGAGCAGTTCTTC.

CDR3 amino acids: CASSYGQESQPQHF. The CDR3 DNA reads TGTGCCAGCAGCTACGGACAGGAAAGTCAGCCCCAGCATTTT. The V call is TRBV7-2, the J call TRBJ1-5, with 7 bases identical to TRBD1. This CDR3 contains 14 residues. Germline V gives CDR1 SGHTA, CDR2 FQGNSA. V shed 4 bases, J shed 6 bases, and the junction held 6 bases outside the gene matches.

The chain recombines TRBV14 with TRBJ2-1, with D perhaps matching TRBD1 (5 bases). Trimming pared 4 bases from V and 12 bases from J, leaving 16 bases between. The germline gives CDR1 SGHDN, CDR2 FVKESK. The CDR3 has 13 residues. The CDR3 bases are TGTGCCAGCAGCCGGGGCCCCACCCGTCGGCAGTTCTTC. Encoded protein: CASSRGPTRRQFF.

The V call is TRBV14, the J call TRBJ1-2; 7 bases match TRBD1. This CDR3 contains 15 residues. Germline trimming cut 1 base from V and 2 bases from J; bases unmatched to any gene: 4. Germline V lookup: CDR1 SGHDN, CDR2 FVKESK. The CDR3 DNA is TGTGCCAGCAGCCAAGGACAGGGCTGGAACTATGGCTACACCTTC. It specifies CASSQGQGWNYGYTF.

The chain links TRBV20-1 to TRBJ2-1; TRBD2 might be the D (6 bases). The CDR3 spans 10 residues. V lost 7 bases and J lost 5, with 6 bases in between. Per germline, CDR1 DFQATT and CDR2 SNEGSKA (reference sequence). DNA for the CDR3: TGCAGTGGCGGGGACAATGAGCAGTTCTTC. It encodes CSGGDNEQFF.

The chain joins TRBV7-2 to TRBJ1-2; D might be TRBD1 (5 bases). The CDR3 has 14 amino acids. V lost 5 bases and J lost 4, with 14 bases in between. Germline loops: CDR1 SGHTA, CDR2 FQGNSA. The CDR3 here is CASSQVGRGYGYTF. The CDR3 DNA reads as TGTGCCAGCAGCCAGGTGGGGAGGGGCTATGGCTACACCTTC.

This clone was seen a single time. The chain links TRBV7-2 to TRBJ1-4; D may be TRBD1 (5 bases). The V end was cut by 4 bases, the J end by 0 bases, with 12 bases between. The CDR3 covers 16 residues. CDR1 is SGHTA, CDR2 FQGNSA, per germline. CDR3 DNA: TGTGCCAGCAGCTGGGGGGGTTTTGCAACTAATGAAAAACTGTTTTTT. Amino acid sequence: CASSWGGFATNEKLFF.

The rearrangement joins TRBV10-3 to TRBJ1-2; the D gene is possibly TRBD1 (6 bases). CDR1 ENHRY and CDR2 SYGVKD come from the germline V gene. The CDR3 spans 12 residues. The CDR3 region is CATQGPSGGYTF. CDR3 nucleotide sequence: TGTGCTACACAGGGCCCGAGCGGCGGCTACACCTTC.

The V gene is TRBV4-2, the J gene TRBJ1-2; possible D gene TRBD1, 5 bases. Germline V CDR1 and CDR2: LGHNA, YNFKEQ. V lost 0 bases, J lost 7 bases, and 15 bases lay in between. The length of the CDR3 is 15 residues. In DNA form, the CDR3 reads TGTGCCAGCAGCCAAGATATCTCAGGGCCGGCTGGCTACACCTTC. This encodes CASSQDISGPAGYTF.

This chain connects TRBV4-3 to TRBJ2-7, with a weak D call TRBD2 (6 bases). V lost 0 bases and J lost 6, with 12 bases in between. Germline loops: CDR1 LGHNA, CDR2 YSLEER. This CDR3 has 14 residues. The CDR3 DNA sequence: TGCGCCAGCAGCCAAGATTGGAGGGGCCGCGAGCAGTACTTC. It yields the protein CASSQDWRGREQYF.

The chain uses TRBV9 and TRBJ1-2; no clear D gene. Germline V lookup: CDR1 SGDLS, CDR2 YYNGEE. The V gene lost 0 bases and the J gene lost 8 bases, with 17 bases spanning the gap. This CDR3 has 15 residues. The CDR3 nucleotides are TGTGCCAGCAGCGTAGAGGTGGGCTCTTCCCTAGGCTACACCTTC. Translated: CASSVEVGSSLGYTF.

This clone was counted a single time. This chain connects TRBV6-5 to TRBJ1-6, with unresolved D. Germline CDR1 and CDR2: MNHEY and SVGAGI. This CDR3 is built from 16 residues. V was shortened by 4 bases and J by 10 bases, with 20 bases between the two germline ends. The CDR3 DNA sequence: TGTGCCAGCAGTTTAACTGGGTCCCCATCCAGGTCACCCCTCCACTTT. Translated: CASSLTGSPSRSPLHF.

The V call is TRBV28, the J call TRBJ2-2, with 8 nucleotides matching TRBD2. The CDR3 extends over 14 amino acids. Trimming removed 5 bases from V and 7 bases from J; junction bases left unmatched: 6. Germline V lookup: CDR1 MDHEN, CDR2 SYDVKM. The CDR3 sequence: CASSPGGAVGELFF. CDR3 bases: TGTGCCAGCAGTCCGGGGGGGGCGGTCGGGGAGCTGTTTTTT.

The V and J genes are TRBV5-1 and TRBJ1-2; TRBD1 matches 8 bases. CDR3 size: 14 residues. Germline CDR1 is SGHRS and CDR2 is YFSETQ. The V and J ends lost 3 bases and 8 bases, in that order; junction bases with no gene match: 9. The CDR3 sequence is CASSSGQGSWGYTF. The CDR3 nucleotides read TGCGCCAGCAGCTCCGGACAGGGAAGTTGGGGCTACACCTTC. Based on the CDR3 plus reference TRBV5-1 and TRBJ1-2, the full variable domain is KAGVTQTPRYLIKTRGQQVTLSCSPISGHRSVSWYQQTPGQGLQFLFEYFSETQRNKGNFPGRFSGRQFSNSRSEMNVSTLELGDSALYLCASSSGQGSWGYTFGSGTRLTVV.